Given below is one T cell receptor (beta chain) in context. What it recognizes is unknown. A much larger clone lies a single base off, so this may be a read error. V was pared by 4 bases and J by 2 bases, with 2 bases between. Germline V CDR1 and CDR2: SGHDT, YYEEEE. The CDR3 runs to 11 residues. It was cDNA, reverse transcribed from extracted RNA, that served as the sequencing template. Method: immunoSEQ multiplex PCR; TCRdb's copy keeps in-frame clones and lacks some. The sample lists about 160,000 clones, about 71% occurring once. This sample is part of a study of CD8+ T cells in alopecia areata. Treatment specified: oral pan-JAK inhibitor, 5-10 mg twice daily. Study-wide results and caveats: Tofacitinib significantly reduced both scalp clonality and expanded CD8+ clones among the top 100.

Sequenced material: CD4+ T cells sorted from blood, taken at week 4, from a patient treated with tofacitinib. The TCR sequence derives from a human donor with alopecia areata. This chain connects TRBV5-6 to TRBJ2-3; D not resolved. The CDR3 DNA is TGTGCCAGCAGCGTCACAGATACGCAGTATTTT. Translation gives CASSVTDTQYF.